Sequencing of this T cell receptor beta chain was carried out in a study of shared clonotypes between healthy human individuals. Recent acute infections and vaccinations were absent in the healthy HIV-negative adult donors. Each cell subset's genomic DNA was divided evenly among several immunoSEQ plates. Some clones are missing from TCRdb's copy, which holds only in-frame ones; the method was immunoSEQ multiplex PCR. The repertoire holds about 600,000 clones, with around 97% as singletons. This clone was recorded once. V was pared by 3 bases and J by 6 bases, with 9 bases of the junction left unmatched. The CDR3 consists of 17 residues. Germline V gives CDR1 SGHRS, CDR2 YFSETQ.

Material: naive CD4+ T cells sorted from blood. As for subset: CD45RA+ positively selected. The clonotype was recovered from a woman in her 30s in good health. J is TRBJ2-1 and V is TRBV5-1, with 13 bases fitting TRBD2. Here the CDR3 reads CASSSKGLAGVANEQFF. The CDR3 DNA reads TGCGCCAGCAGCTCGAAAGGACTAGCGGGAGTAGCCAATGAGCAGTTCTTC.